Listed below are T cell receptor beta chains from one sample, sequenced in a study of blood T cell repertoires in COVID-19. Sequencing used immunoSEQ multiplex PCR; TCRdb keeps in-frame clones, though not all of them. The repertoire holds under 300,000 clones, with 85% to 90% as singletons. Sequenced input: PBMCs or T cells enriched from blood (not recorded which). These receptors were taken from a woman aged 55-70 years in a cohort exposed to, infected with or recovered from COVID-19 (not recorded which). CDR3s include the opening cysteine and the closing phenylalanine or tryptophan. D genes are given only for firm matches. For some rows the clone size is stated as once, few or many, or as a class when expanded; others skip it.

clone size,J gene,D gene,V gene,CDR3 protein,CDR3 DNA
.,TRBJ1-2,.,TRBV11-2,CATASLRQGMESGYTF,TGTGCCACCGCATCACTGAGGCAGGGTATGGAGAGTGGCTACACCTTC
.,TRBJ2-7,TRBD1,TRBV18,CASSPLQGKIDEQYF,TGTGCCAGCTCACCACTACAGGGGAAAATCGACGAGCAGTACTTC
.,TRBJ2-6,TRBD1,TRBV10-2,CASSGQGASSGANVLTF,TGCGCCAGCAGTGGACAGGGGGCCAGCTCTGGGGCCAACGTCCTGACTTTC
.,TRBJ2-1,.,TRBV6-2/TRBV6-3,CASSYTGNEQFF,TGTGCCAGCAGTTACACAGGGAATGAGCAGTTCTTC
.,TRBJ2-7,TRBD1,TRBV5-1,CASSLATGTGGYEQYF,TGCGCCAGCAGCTTGGCTACCGGGACAGGGGGCTACGAGCAGTACTTC
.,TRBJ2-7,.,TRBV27,CASSSRDTTYEQYF,TGTGCCAGCAGTTCCCGGGACACGACCTACGAGCAGTACTTC
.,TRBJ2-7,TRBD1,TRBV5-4,CASSFQDRGPDSYEQYF,TGTGCCAGCAGCTTTCAGGACAGGGGGCCCGATTCCTACGAGCAGTACTTC
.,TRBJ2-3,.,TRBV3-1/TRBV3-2,CASSPGTDTQYF,TGTGCCAGCAGCCCGGGCACAGATACGCAGTATTTT
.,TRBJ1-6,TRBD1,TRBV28,CASRGTGEKNSPLHF,TGTGCCAGCAGGGGGACAGGGGAAAAGAATTCACCCCTCCACTTT
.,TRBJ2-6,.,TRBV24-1,CATSDVVSGANVLTF,TGTGCCACCAGTGATGTGGTAAGCGGGGCCAACGTCCTGACTTTC
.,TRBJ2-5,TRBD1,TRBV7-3,CASSLSGGRETQYF,TGTGCCAGCAGCTTATCAGGGGGCCGGGAGACCCAGTACTTC
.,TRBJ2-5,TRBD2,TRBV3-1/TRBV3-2,CASSQYSGGTASQETQYF,TGTGCCAGCAGCCAATATAGCGGGGGGACAGCTAGCCAAGAGACCCAGTACTTC
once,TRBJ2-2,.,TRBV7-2,CASRPRLVRTGELFF,TGTGCCAGCAGACCGCGACTAGTGCGCACCGGGGAGCTGTTTTTT